The entry below describes one T cell receptor (beta chain). Assay: immunoSEQ multiplex PCR; the TCRdb copy retains only in-frame clones and omits some. Altogether 200,000 to 250,000 clones are present, around four fifths being singletons, with the ten largest covering roughly 6%. Between the trimmed V and J ends, which lost 6 bases and 2 bases, there was a span of 17 bases. The CDR3 contains 15 residues. The germline CDR1 and CDR2 sequences are MGHRA and YSYEKL. This sample stems from a study of cytomegalovirus exposure and HLA in healthy donors. The specimen was PBMCs. J is TRBJ2-7 and V is TRBV4-1; D uncertain. The clonotype originates from a woman aged 18 to 35 in good health and CMV-seronegative. The CDR3 loop is CASRRIVGDTYEQYF. CDR3 coding DNA: TGCGCCAGCAGACGGATCGTTGGTGACACCTACGAGCAGTACTTC.